This T cell receptor beta chain was profiled in a study of blood T cell repertoires in COVID-19. Study-level information: Some COVID-19 samples were acute and others convalescent; all came from the United States, Italy and Spain.

Clinical history reported by participants formed the basis on which cohorts were assigned. Symptom resolution, clearance, or two negative PCRs marked the recovered donors of Cohort 3. Generated by immunoSEQ multiplex PCR, the TCRdb table keeps only in-frame clones and is missing some. The profile shows some 270,000 clones, around nine tenths of them singletons. The CDR3 contains 15 residues. The germline V gene encodes CDR1 SGHTA and CDR2 FQGNSA. V shed 2 bases and J shed 1 base, with 9 bases lying between them. The TCR originated in a woman aged 35 to 49 who had recovered from COVID-19. What was sequenced was PBMCs or T cells enriched from blood (not recorded which). The rearrangement links TRBV7-2 to TRBJ1-5; D gene unclear. The DNA of the CDR3 is TGTGCCAGCAGCTTATGGGGAGTGAGCAATCAGCCCCAGCATTTT. This encodes CASSLWGVSNQPQHF.